This is a list of T cell receptor beta chains from one sample in a study of CXCR3-negative and CXCR3-positive naive CD8 T cells. TCRdb re-called the 5' RACE reads and gives one entry per CDR3 protein, without DNA. The sample features tens of thousands of distinct CDR3 sequences, with around 0.4% in its top ten. Sequencing was done on a sample of naive CXCR3- CD8+ T cells from blood. Receptor source: a human donor in good health. Some clones in this sample may be carry-over from other donors' samples. Both conserved end residues are part of each CDR3. The size field is filled for only some rows; it gives once, few, many or a size class.

size | J | V | CDR3
- | TRBJ2-5 | TRBV28 | CASSFPLYRPTGGGETQYF
- | TRBJ2-7 | TRBV10-1 | CASSELGYRDYEQYF
medium-sized | TRBJ1-2 | TRBV7-7 | CASSVPGQGDYGYTF
- | TRBJ2-1 | TRBV7-2 | CASSLTGYNEQFF
- | TRBJ2-7 | TRBV7-9 | CASSWTTGDEQYF
- | TRBJ2-7 | TRBV12-3/TRBV12-4 | CASSLSRGLSYEQYF
- | TRBJ2-7 | TRBV7-8 | CASSQGYLGGSSYEQYF
- | TRBJ2-7 | TRBV28 | CASSLSSEQYF
- | TRBJ2-7 | TRBV29-1 | CSVVMRQGEGISYEQYF
- | TRBJ2-5 | TRBV12-3/TRBV12-4 | CASSSPGQREETQYF
- | TRBJ1-1 | TRBV12-3/TRBV12-4 | CASSLVPGTEAFF
- | TRBJ2-7 | TRBV20-1 | CSASSTSWDRGRILSYEQYF
- | TRBJ2-7 | TRBV29-1 | CSVEAKGVSYEQYF
- | TRBJ2-1 | TRBV4-2 | CASSQDAASGGNEQFF
- | TRBJ1-1 | TRBV4-1 | CASSSLEHRVESEAFF
- | TRBJ2-7 | TRBV27 | CASSIDRFSYEQYF
- | TRBJ2-5 | TRBV27 | CASSHPGDWETQYF
- | TRBJ2-7 | TRBV7-9 | CASSLAQGFEQYF
- | TRBJ2-3 | TRBV9 | CASSVEAGGPPDTQYF
- | TRBJ1-4 | TRBV19 | CASTLGTVNEKLFF
- | TRBJ2-1 | TRBV29-1 | CSATPGAIIGNEQFF
- | TRBJ2-7 | TRBV7-9 | CASSLRDNSYEQYF
- | TRBJ1-5 | TRBV28 | CAALTPGGAQPQHF
- | TRBJ1-5 | TRBV6-6 | CASSYGAYSNQPQHF
- | TRBJ2-7 | TRBV29-1 | CSVEGAGGPYEQYF
- | TRBJ1-5 | TRBV4-3 | CASSQDRTNQPQHF
- | TRBJ2-5 | TRBV4-3 | CASSQDVGGETQYF
- | TRBJ1-2 | TRBV20-1 | CSAMTGTDIYGYTF